This passage covers 26 T cell receptor beta chains from one sample sequenced in a study of vaccination effects on CD4 cells after COVID-19. Expansion with viral peptide pools was applied to antigen-specific CD4+ T cells by the ViraFEST assay prior to sequencing. CD4+ T cells were isolated after about eleven days of culture. Every participant took two doses of the BNT162b2 or mRNA-1273 vaccine. Assay: immunoSEQ multiplex PCR; the TCRdb copy retains only in-frame clones and omits some. The data show 75,000 to 100,000 clones, more than 60% seen once. Their target antigens are unknown. This material consisted of CD4+ T cells from PBMCs cultured with HCoV-OC43 spike peptides, taken after COVID-19 vaccination. Described subset: HCoV-OC43 spike overlapping peptide pool stimulation. The receptors shown here come from a human donor who received a COVID-19 vaccine.

This clone came up once. The chain uses TRBV15 and TRBJ1-5, with D perhaps matching TRBD1 (6 bases). Germline V lookup: CDR1 LNHNV, CDR2 YYDKDF (reference sequence). The CDR3 is made up of 16 amino acids. V was clipped by 0 bases and J by 3 bases, with 12 bases between them. In DNA form, the CDR3 reads TGTGCCACCAGCAGAGAGACCCAGGGGATCAATCAGCCCCAGCATTTT. Residues: CATSRETQGINQPQHF.

The V and J genes are TRBV6-1 and TRBJ2-3, with 7 bases fitting TRBD2. Germline assignment: CDR1 MNHNS and CDR2 SASEGT. With 1 base clipped from V and 7 bases from J, the junction kept 8 bases outside the gene matches. CDR3 size: 15 residues. Here the CDR3 reads CASSEDGGVMNTQYF. In DNA form, the CDR3 reads TGTGCCAGCAGTGAAGATGGGGGGGTCATGAATACGCAGTATTTT.

The chain has TRBV5-1 and TRBJ1-4; D not resolved. The CDR3 runs 14 residues. Trimming stripped 2 bases from V and 3 bases from J, with 8 bases between. Germline V gives CDR1 SGHRS, CDR2 YFSETQ. The CDR3 DNA reads TGCGCCAGCAGCTTAGACACATCTAATGAAAAACTGTTTTTT. It translates to CASSLDTSNEKLFF.

A single count supports this clone. V gene TRBV19 combines with J gene TRBJ1-1; D unresolved. The CDR3 loop spans 13 amino acids. The V end lost 2 bases, the J end lost 5 bases, and 9 bases lay between the germline ends. The germline gives CDR1 LNHDA, CDR2 SQIVND (reference sequence). CDR3 bases: TGTGCCAGTAGTATACCTGAACGAACTGAAGCTTTCTTT. The encoded protein is CASSIPERTEAFF.

This clone was seen only once. The rearrangement links TRBV11-2 to TRBJ2-1; 8 nucleotides agree with TRBD2. CDR1 and CDR2 from the germline V gene are SGHAT and FQNNGV. The CDR3 sequence is 14 residues long. Germline trimming cut 4 bases from V and 2 bases from J; bases unmatched to any gene: 1. In DNA, the CDR3 is TGTGCCAGCAGCTCTAGCGGGCCCTACAATGAGCAGTTCTTC. This sequence encodes CASSSSGPYNEQFF.

The rearrangement joins TRBV2 to TRBJ2-5, with 8 positions matching TRBD2. Trimming cost V 8 bases and J 5 bases; bases outside gene matches: 10. The CDR3 loop spans 14 amino acids. Germline CDR1 SNHLY, CDR2 FYNNEI. The CDR3, as DNA: TGTGCCAGCTCCTGGCAGCGGGGGAGTGAGACCCAGTACTTC. Translated, it gives CASSWQRGSETQYF.

The chain has TRBV7-9 and TRBJ2-5; D uncertain. Germline V CDR1 and CDR2: SEHNR, FQNEAQ (reference sequence). The germline V and J ends were trimmed by 3 bases and 5 bases, with 4 bases remaining between them. The CDR3 loop spans 11 amino acids. The CDR3: CASSFQETQYF. The DNA of the CDR3 is TGTGCCAGCAGCTTCCAGGAGACCCAGTACTTC.

This clone has only one observation. The V gene is TRBV11-3, the J gene TRBJ1-1; perhaps TRBD1 as D (5 bases). The V and J ends lost 0 bases and 6 bases respectively, with 20 bases between them. CDR3 length: 17 residues. Germline lookup yields CDR1 SGHNT and CDR2 YENEEA. In DNA form, the CDR3 reads TGTGCCAGCAGCTTAGATGCGGGCGCGGGGCGAATCGCTGAAGCTTTCTTT. Protein product: CASSLDAGAGRIAEAFF. Based on the CDR3 plus reference TRBV11-3 and TRBJ1-1, the full variable domain is EAGVVQSPRYKIIEKKQPVAFWCNPISGHNTLYWYLQNLGQGPELLIRYENEEAVDDSQLPKDRFSAERLKGVDSTLKIQPAELGDSAVYLCASSLDAGAGRIAEAFFGQGTRLTVV.

The chain is built from TRBV7-9 and TRBJ1-2, with D possibly being TRBD1 (5 bases). Per germline, CDR1 SEHNR and CDR2 FQNEAQ (reference sequence). Trimming stripped 3 bases from V and 7 bases from J, with 6 bases between. This CDR3 has 11 residues. The CDR3 sequence is CASSFGGGYTF. In DNA, the CDR3 is TGTGCCAGCAGCTTTGGGGGTGGCTACACCTTC.

The J gene is TRBJ1-2, the V gene TRBV6-5; D is perhaps TRBD1 (5 bases). Trimming took off 6 bases at V and 6 bases at J, with 20 bases between the two ends. From germline, CDR1 is MNHEY and CDR2 SVGAGI. The CDR3 spans 15 residues. The CDR3 region is CASRIPPSGGDGYTF. The CDR3 nucleotides read TGTGCCAGCAGAATACCCCCGTCGGGAGGGGATGGCTACACCTTC.

This chain joins TRBV24-1 and TRBJ1-5, with D tentatively TRBD1 (6 bases). Germline CDR1 is KGHDR and CDR2 is SFDVKD. V was shortened by 3 bases and J by 4 bases, with 6 bases between the two germline ends. This CDR3 has 13 amino acids. The CDR3 here is CATSDTGNQPQHF. The DNA for the CDR3 is TGTGCCACCAGTGATACAGGGAATCAGCCCCAGCATTTT.

This chain uses TRBV6-5 with TRBJ2-3; no firm D call. The germline CDR1 and CDR2 sequences are MNHEY and SVGAGI. Trimming shortened V by 9 bases and J by 1 base, and 11 bases separated the two germline ends. The CDR3 sequence is 13 residues long. CDR3 bases: TGTGCCAGTAAGGTGGGCGGCACAGATACGCAGTATTTT. Its protein is CASKVGGTDTQYF.

V gene TRBV29-1 combines with J gene TRBJ1-2; D might be TRBD1 (5 bases). The CDR3 has 13 residues. Trimming removed 4 bases from V and 7 bases from J, with 16 bases in between. Germline values: CDR1 SQVTM, CDR2 ANQGSEA. CDR3 loop: CSVGDRTYSGYTF. The CDR3 DNA sequence: TGCAGCGTTGGGGACCGTACCTATTCTGGCTACACCTTC.

This chain joins TRBV18 and TRBJ1-6, with unresolved D. The V gene lost 3 bases and the J gene lost 5 bases, with 8 bases spanning the gap. Germline V gene data show CDR1 as KGHSH and CDR2 as LQKENI. The CDR3 has 14 residues. The CDR3 region is CASSPTMDNSPLHF. The CDR3, as DNA: TGTGCCAGCTCACCGACGATGGATAATTCACCCCTCCACTTT.

In nucleotides, the CDR3 is TGTGCCAGCAGCTTAGCGGTTGGCACTGAAGCTTTCTTT. As protein: CASSLAVGTEAFF. The chain employs TRBV7-9 and TRBJ1-1; D gene ambiguous. This CDR3 spans 13 amino acids. Germline V gene data show CDR1 as SEHNR and CDR2 as FQNEAQ (reference sequence). The V end lost 0 bases, the J end lost 4 bases, and 6 bases lay between the germline ends.

J is TRBJ1-2 and V is TRBV12-3 or TRBV12-4; D is possibly TRBD1 (6 bases). The CDR3 is made up of 11 amino acids. Trimming took 3 bases from V and 13 from J, leaving 12 bases between them. CDR3 amino acids: CASSLQGRATF. CDR3 DNA: TGTGCCAGCAGTTTGCAGGGGAGGGCCACCTTC.

The V call is TRBV7-6, the J call TRBJ1-3, with D perhaps matching TRBD1 (6 bases). This CDR3 is built from 16 residues. V was shortened by 5 bases and J by 0 bases, with 14 bases between the two germline ends. Germline values: CDR1 SGHVS, CDR2 FNYEAQ. The CDR3 loop reads CASSRGTPISGNTIYF. The CDR3 nucleotides are TGTGCCAGCAGCCGCGGGACACCGATCTCTGGAAACACCATATATTTT.

In this sample, this clone turned up a few times. The chain uses TRBV19 and TRBJ1-5; 8 nucleotides line up with TRBD1. CDR1 and CDR2 from the germline V gene are LNHDA and SQIVND (reference sequence). This CDR3 spans 13 amino acids. V was clipped by 6 bases and J by 4 bases; unmatched bases: 2. The CDR3 spells CASRRTGNQPQHF. Written as DNA, the CDR3 is TGTGCCAGTAGACGGACAGGGAATCAGCCCCAGCATTTT.

The chain links TRBV5-1 to TRBJ2-3; 12 nucleotides agree with TRBD2. Germline CDR1 reads SGHRS; CDR2 reads YFSETQ. The CDR3 has 17 residues. After removal of 4 bases from V and 0 bases from J, the junction contained 6 bases not matched to a gene. The CDR3: CASSPLGLAGSTDTQYF. CDR3 nucleotides: TGCGCCAGCAGCCCTCTCGGACTAGCGGGAAGCACAGATACGCAGTATTTT.

The genes are TRBV5-4 and TRBJ2-1, with 9 bases matching TRBD1. The V segment lost 4 bases and the J segment 1 base; nucleotides outside the gene matches: 3. The V gene's germline CDR1 is SGHNT and CDR2 YYREEE (reference sequence). The CDR3 is 15 residues long. CDR3 DNA: TGTGCCAGCAGCCGGGGACAGGGATCCTACAATGAGCAGTTCTTC. This encodes CASSRGQGSYNEQFF.

The chain combines TRBV5-1 with TRBJ1-5; 8 bases fit TRBD1. The CDR3 spans 15 residues. The junction had 7 bases not matched to a gene; V was cut back by 1 base and J by 7 bases. Per germline, CDR1 SGHRS and CDR2 YFSETQ. CDR3 loop: CASSLSSGGGQPQHF. DNA of the CDR3: TGCGCCAGCAGCTTGTCTTCAGGGGGCGGACAGCCCCAGCATTTT.

The chain combines TRBV5-1 with TRBJ2-5; 7 nucleotides agree with TRBD1. Trimming took 0 bases from V and 5 from J; bases not matched to a gene: 7. Germline V gene data show CDR1 as SGHRS and CDR2 as YFSETQ. CDR3 length: 15 amino acids. CDR3 coding DNA: TGCGCCAGCAGCTTGGAGGGGGCAGGAGTGGAGACCCAGTACTTC. Its protein is CASSLEGAGVETQYF.

This clone has only a few counts. The chain joins TRBV19 to TRBJ2-5; D is ambiguous. This CDR3 is 14 amino acids long. CDR1 is LNHDA, CDR2 SQIVND, per germline (reference sequence). Trimming removed 1 base from V and 1 base from J, with 7 bases in between. The DNA of the CDR3 is TGTGCCAGTAGTATAGTTGGCAGCCAAGAGACCCAGTACTTC. Encoded protein: CASSIVGSQETQYF. The full variable domain, in which reference TRBV19 and TRBJ2-5 provide the parts outside the CDR3, is DGGITQSPKYLFRKEGQNVTLSCEQNLNHDAMYWYRQDPGQGLRLIYYSQIVNDFQKGDIAEGYSVSREKKESFPLTVTSAQKNPTAFYLCASSIVGSQETQYFGPGTRLLVL.

The sample holds a few counts of this clone. The V and J genes are TRBV10-1 and TRBJ1-5; D unclear. The germline V gene encodes CDR1 WNHNN and CDR2 SYGVQD (reference sequence). The V end lost 6 bases, the J end lost 7 bases, and 13 bases lay between the germline ends. This CDR3 region has 13 residues. CDR3 amino acids: CASSPGRRQPQHF. The DNA for the CDR3 is TGCGCCAGCAGCCCCGGACGGCGGCAGCCCCAGCATTTT.

The rearrangement joins TRBV7-8 to TRBJ1-4; 7 bases are a match to TRBD1. The CDR3 has 19 residues. CDR1 is SGHVS and CDR2 is FQNEAQ in the germline V gene. V trimming: 6 bases; J trimming: 0 bases; junction bases outside the gene matches: 16. The CDR3 DNA follows: TGTGCCAGCAGTTATTCTCCCGGGACAGAGAGACCAACTAATGAAAAACTGTTTTTT. Translation: CASSYSPGTERPTNEKLFF.

The chain has TRBV11-2 and TRBJ2-2, with D unclear. This CDR3 has 15 amino acids. In germline, CDR1 is SGHAT, CDR2 FQNNGV. Deletions cut 5 bases from V and 1 base from J, with 11 bases between. The CDR3 loop reads CASSLRPRNTGELFF. In nucleotides, the CDR3 is TGTGCCAGCAGCCTCCGACCCCGGAACACCGGGGAGCTGTTTTTT.